These 11 T cell receptor beta chains share one sample of origin, sequenced in a study of cytomegalovirus exposure and HLA in healthy donors. With 60 Vbeta and 13 Jbeta primers, the PCR was carried out. Data came from immunoSEQ multiplex PCR; TCRdb stores just in-frame clones and leaves some out. The sample records 150,000 to 200,000 clones, around 79% being singletons. What was sequenced was PBMCs. These receptors all come from a woman aged 45-59 years in good health and CMV-seronegative.

The J gene is TRBJ1-4, the V gene TRBV4-1; TRBD1 aligns across 9 bases. The J segment lost 7 bases and the V segment lost 3 bases, leaving 6 bases of the junction unmatched. The germline gives CDR1 MGHRA, CDR2 YSYEKL. This CDR3 has 15 amino acids. As DNA, the CDR3 is TGCGCCAGCAGCCACCCACAGGGGGCAGTTGAAAAACTGTTTTTT. Translated, it gives CASSHPQGAVEKLFF.

The CDR3 here is CASSLVGQGPTEAFF. The CDR3 DNA sequence: TGTGCCAGCAGCTTGGTCGGACAGGGTCCGACTGAAGCTTTCTTT. V is TRBV5-4 and J is TRBJ1-1, with TRBD1 matching over 8 bases. CDR3 length: 15 residues. Germline V gene data show CDR1 as SGHNT and CDR2 as YYREEE (reference sequence). Trimming took 0 bases from V and 5 from J; bases not matched to a gene: 6.

J is TRBJ2-1 and V is TRBV29-1; D perhaps matches TRBD2 (6 bases). There are 15 residues in the CDR3. The germline CDR1 and CDR2 sequences are SQVTM and ANQGSEA. The V gene lost 3 bases and the J gene lost 2 bases, with 14 bases spanning the gap. The CDR3 spells CSVEPKAGAYNEQFF. As DNA, the CDR3 is TGCAGCGTTGAGCCCAAAGCGGGTGCCTACAATGAGCAGTTCTTC.

The chain uses TRBV9 and TRBJ2-3; TRBD2 aligns across 8 bases. Germline CDR1 SGDLS, CDR2 YYNGEE. V lost 3 bases and J lost 6; bases outside the gene matches: 9. The CDR3 loop spans 15 amino acids. CDR3: CASSDSGVWLDTQYF. CDR3 coding DNA: TGTGCCAGCAGCGATAGCGGGGTTTGGCTCGATACGCAGTATTTT.

CDR3 region: CASSTGSVSNEKLFF. DNA of the CDR3: TGTGCCAGCAGTACCGGGAGCGTCTCTAATGAAAAACTGTTTTTT. The chain uses TRBV11-2 and TRBJ1-4; D unresolved. Germline CDR1 reads SGHAT; CDR2 reads FQNNGV. Between the trimmed V and J ends, which lost 6 bases and 3 bases, there was a span of 14 bases. The CDR3 runs 15 residues.

The chain has TRBV5-1 and TRBJ1-2; D is ambiguous. Germline V gene sequence: CDR1 SGHRS, CDR2 YFSETQ. The CDR3 runs to 13 residues. Trimming removed 4 bases at V and 8 bases at J, with 15 bases between. CDR3 loop: CASSLTREKGYTF. The DNA of the CDR3 is TGCGCCAGCAGCCTTACACGGGAGAAGGGCTACACCTTC. The complete variable domain, with remaining parts taken from reference TRBV5-1 and TRBJ1-2, reads KAGVTQTPRYLIKTRGQQVTLSCSPISGHRSVSWYQQTPGQGLQFLFEYFSETQRNKGNFPGRFSGRQFSNSRSEMNVSTLELGDSALYLCASSLTREKGYTFGSGTRLTVV.

V and J are TRBV5-6 and TRBJ1-5; no clear D. The CDR3 runs to 14 residues. Germline V gene data show CDR1 as SGHDT and CDR2 as YYEEEE. Trimming took off 4 bases at V and 1 base at J, with 9 bases between the two ends. The CDR3 bases are TGTGCCAGCAGCCTCCGGGGAAGCAATCAGCCCCAGCATTTT. It yields the protein CASSLRGSNQPQHF.

CDR3 region: CASSVGQPNEKLFF. In DNA form, the CDR3 reads TGTGCCAGCAGCGTGGGACAGCCGAATGAAAAACTGTTTTTT. The chain couples TRBV7-9 to TRBJ1-4; 7 bases fit TRBD1. Germline assignment: CDR1 SEHNR and CDR2 FQNEAQ (reference sequence). This CDR3 spans 14 amino acids. J lost 5 bases, V lost 5 bases, and 5 bases had no gene match. Full variable domain (outside the CDR3, taken from reference TRBV7-9 and TRBJ1-4): DTGVSQNPRHKITKRGQNVTFRCDPISEHNRLYWYRQTLGQGPEFLTYFQNEAQLEKSRLLSDRFSAERPKGSFSTLEIQRTEQGDSAMYLCASSVGQPNEKLFFGSGTQLSVL.

The chain uses TRBV7-2 and TRBJ2-1, with D perhaps matching TRBD2 (7 bases). Germline CDR1 reads SGHTA; CDR2 reads FQGNSA. Trimming cost V 5 bases and J 5 bases, with 13 bases left between them. The CDR3 is 14 residues long. CDR3: CASSPGGYDNEQFF. In DNA, the CDR3 is TGTGCCAGCAGCCCGGGGGGCTATGACAATGAGCAGTTCTTC.

The rearrangement links TRBV6-5 to TRBJ2-1; 10 bases are a match to TRBD1. Looked up from germline, CDR1 is MNHEY and CDR2 is SVGAGI. V trimming: 5 bases; J trimming: 6 bases; junction bases outside the gene matches: 7. The CDR3 extends over 15 amino acids. The CDR3 nucleotides read TGTGCCAGCAGTCACGGGACAGGGGCCGCCAATGAGCAGTTCTTC. Encoded protein: CASSHGTGAANEQFF.

The CDR3, as DNA: TGTGCCAGCAGCCTAAAACAGGGGGCGGACGGCTACACCTTC. Translating gives CASSLKQGADGYTF. This chain connects TRBV2 to TRBJ1-2; 9 nucleotides agree with TRBD1. V lost 6 bases to trimming and J lost 8 bases; unmatched junction nucleotides: 10. The CDR3 is 14 amino acids. Looked up from germline, CDR1 is SNHLY and CDR2 is FYNNEI.